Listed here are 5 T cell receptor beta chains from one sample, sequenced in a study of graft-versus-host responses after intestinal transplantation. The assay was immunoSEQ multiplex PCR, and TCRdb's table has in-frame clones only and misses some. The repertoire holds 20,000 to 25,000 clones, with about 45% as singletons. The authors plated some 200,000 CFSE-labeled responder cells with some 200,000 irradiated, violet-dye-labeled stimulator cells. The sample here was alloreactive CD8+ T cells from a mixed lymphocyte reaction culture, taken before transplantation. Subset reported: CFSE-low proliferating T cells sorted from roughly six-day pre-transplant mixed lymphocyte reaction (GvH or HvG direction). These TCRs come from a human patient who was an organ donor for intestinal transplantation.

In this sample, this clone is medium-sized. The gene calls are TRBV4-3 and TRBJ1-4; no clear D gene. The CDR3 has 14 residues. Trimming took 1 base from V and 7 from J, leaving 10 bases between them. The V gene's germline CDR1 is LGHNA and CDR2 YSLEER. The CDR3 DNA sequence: TGCGCCAGCAGCCAAGTGTCCTGGAGTGAAAAACTGTTTTTT. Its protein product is CASSQVSWSEKLFF.

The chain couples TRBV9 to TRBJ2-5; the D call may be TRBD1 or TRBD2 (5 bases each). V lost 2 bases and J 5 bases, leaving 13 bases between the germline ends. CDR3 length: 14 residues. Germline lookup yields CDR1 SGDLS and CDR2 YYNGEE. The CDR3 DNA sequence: TGTGCCAGCAGCGTTGGGTGGGGGTTGGAGACCCAGTACTTC. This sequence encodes CASSVGWGLETQYF.

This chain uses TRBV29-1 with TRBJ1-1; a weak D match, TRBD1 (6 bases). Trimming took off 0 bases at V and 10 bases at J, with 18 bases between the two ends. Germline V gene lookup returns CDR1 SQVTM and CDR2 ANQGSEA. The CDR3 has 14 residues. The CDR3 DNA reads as TGCAGCGTTGAAGATCCTTCGGACAGATTTAGAGCTTTCTTT. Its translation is CSVEDPSDRFRAFF.

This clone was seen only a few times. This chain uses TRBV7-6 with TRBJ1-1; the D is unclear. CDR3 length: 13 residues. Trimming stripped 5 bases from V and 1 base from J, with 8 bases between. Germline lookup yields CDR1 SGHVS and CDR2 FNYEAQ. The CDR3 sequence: CASSVTENTEAFF. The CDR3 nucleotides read TGTGCCAGCAGCGTCACGGAGAACACTGAAGCTTTCTTT.

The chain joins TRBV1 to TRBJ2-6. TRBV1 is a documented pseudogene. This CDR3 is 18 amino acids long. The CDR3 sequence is CTSRTCGLCKSRANVLTF. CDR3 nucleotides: TGCACCAGCAGGACATGCGGTTTGTGCAAAAGTCGGGCCAACGTCCTGACTTTC.